This paragraph reports one TCR beta chain. This sample is part of a study of blood T cell repertoires in COVID-19. Clones were sequenced by immunoSEQ multiplex PCR, and TCRdb holds only the in-frame ones, with some missing. The data contain 50,000 to 70,000 clones, 60% to 85% of them singletons. Germline V gene data show CDR1 as SGHDT and CDR2 as YYEEEE. V lost 4 bases to trimming and J lost 1 base, with 8 bases between them. This CDR3 is 13 amino acids long. The clonotype was recovered from a human donor in a cohort sampled during active COVID-19. Source material: peripheral blood. The gene calls are TRBV5-6 and TRBJ1-2; D gene uncertain. Here the CDR3 DNA reads TGTGCCAGCAGCCCCGCAGATAACTATGGCTACACCTTC. Translated, it gives CASSPADNYGYTF.